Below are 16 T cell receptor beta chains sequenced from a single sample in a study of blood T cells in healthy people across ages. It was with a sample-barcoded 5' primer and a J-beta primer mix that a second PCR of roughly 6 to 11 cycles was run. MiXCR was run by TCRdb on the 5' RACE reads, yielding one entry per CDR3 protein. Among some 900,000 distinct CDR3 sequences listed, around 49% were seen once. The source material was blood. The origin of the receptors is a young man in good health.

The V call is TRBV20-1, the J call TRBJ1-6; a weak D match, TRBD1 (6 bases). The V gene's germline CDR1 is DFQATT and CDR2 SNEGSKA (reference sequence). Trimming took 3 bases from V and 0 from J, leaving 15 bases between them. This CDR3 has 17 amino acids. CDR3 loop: CSARGGLPSSYNSPLHF. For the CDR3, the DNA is TGCAGTGCTAGGGGGGGGCTCCCAAGCTCCTATAATTCACCCCTCCACTTT.

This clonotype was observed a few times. The CDR3 region is CASSESEGTKNIQYF. Here the CDR3 DNA reads TGTGCCAGCTCAGAAAGTGAAGGGACCAAAAACATTCAGTACTTC. The rearrangement joins TRBV18 to TRBJ2-4; D is undetermined. CDR1 is KGHSH, CDR2 LQKENI, per germline. Trimming removed 5 bases from V and 2 bases from J, with 13 bases in between. The CDR3 length is 15 residues.

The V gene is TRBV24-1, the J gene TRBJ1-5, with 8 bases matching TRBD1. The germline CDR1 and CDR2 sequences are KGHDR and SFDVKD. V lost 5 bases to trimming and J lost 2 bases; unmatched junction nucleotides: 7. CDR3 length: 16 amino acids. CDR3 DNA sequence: TGTGCCACCAGTGCCCGGGACAGGTCGGGCAATCAGCCCCAGCATTTT. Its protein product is CATSARDRSGNQPQHF.

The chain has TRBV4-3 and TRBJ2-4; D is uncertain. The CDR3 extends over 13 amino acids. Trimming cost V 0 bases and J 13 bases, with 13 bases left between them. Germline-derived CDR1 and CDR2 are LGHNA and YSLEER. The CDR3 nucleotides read TGCGCCAGCAGCCAAGAGGTGAAGGGTCAGCAGTACTTC. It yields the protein CASSQEVKGQQYF.

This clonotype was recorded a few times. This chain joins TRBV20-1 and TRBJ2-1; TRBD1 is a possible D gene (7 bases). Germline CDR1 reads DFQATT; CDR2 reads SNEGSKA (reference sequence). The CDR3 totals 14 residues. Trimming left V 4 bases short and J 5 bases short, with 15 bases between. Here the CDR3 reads CSATRGTAHNEQFF. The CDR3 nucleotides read TGCAGTGCTACCCGGGGGACAGCGCACAATGAGCAGTTCTTC.

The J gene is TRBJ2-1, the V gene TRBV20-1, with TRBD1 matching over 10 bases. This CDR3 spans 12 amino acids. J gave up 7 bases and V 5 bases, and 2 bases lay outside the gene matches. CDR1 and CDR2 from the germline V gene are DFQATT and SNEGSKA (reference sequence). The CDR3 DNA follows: TGCAGTGCTCGACAGGGGGCAAATGAGCAGTTCTTC. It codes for CSARQGANEQFF.

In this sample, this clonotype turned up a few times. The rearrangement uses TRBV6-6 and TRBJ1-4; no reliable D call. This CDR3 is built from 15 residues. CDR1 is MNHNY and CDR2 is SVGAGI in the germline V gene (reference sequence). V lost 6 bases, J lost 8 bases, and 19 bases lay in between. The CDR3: CASSPWSSEGEKLFF. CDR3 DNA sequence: TGTGCCAGCAGCCCCTGGAGTAGTGAGGGCGAAAAACTGTTTTTT.

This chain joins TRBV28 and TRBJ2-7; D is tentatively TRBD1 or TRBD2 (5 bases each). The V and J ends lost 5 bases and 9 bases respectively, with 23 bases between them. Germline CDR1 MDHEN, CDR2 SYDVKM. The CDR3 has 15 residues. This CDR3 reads CASSLSGTASDGQYF. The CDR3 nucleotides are TGTGCCAGCAGTCTGTCCGGGACGGCCTCGGATGGGCAGTACTTC.

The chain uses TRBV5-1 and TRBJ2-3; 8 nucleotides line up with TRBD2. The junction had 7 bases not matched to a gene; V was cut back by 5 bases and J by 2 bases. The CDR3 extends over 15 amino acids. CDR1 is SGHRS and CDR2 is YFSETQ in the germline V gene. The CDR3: CASRAGGAVTDTQYF. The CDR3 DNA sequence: TGCGCCAGCAGAGCCGGGGGGGCAGTCACAGATACGCAGTATTTT.

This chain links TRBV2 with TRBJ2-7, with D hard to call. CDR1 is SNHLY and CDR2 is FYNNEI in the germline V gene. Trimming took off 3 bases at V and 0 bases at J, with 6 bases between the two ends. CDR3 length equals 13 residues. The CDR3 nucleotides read TGTGCCAGCAGTGAGGTGCGCTCCTACGAGCAGTACTTC. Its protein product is CASSEVRSYEQYF.

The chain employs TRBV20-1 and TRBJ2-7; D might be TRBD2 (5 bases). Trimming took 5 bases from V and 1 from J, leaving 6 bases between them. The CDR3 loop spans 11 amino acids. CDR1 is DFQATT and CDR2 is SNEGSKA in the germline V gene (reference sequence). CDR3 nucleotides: TGCAGTGCTTGGGAGTCCTACGAGCAGTACTTC. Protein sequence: CSAWESYEQYF.

CDR3 protein: CASSSSGGRSSYEQYF. The CDR3 bases are TGTGCCAGCAGCAGCTCAGGGGGCCGAAGCTCCTACGAGCAGTACTTC. The chain carries TRBV7-2 and TRBJ2-7; TRBD1 agrees at 8 bases. V shed 5 bases, J shed 0 bases, and the junction held 9 bases outside the gene matches. CDR1 and CDR2 (germline): SGHTA, FQGNSA. CDR3 length: 16 residues.

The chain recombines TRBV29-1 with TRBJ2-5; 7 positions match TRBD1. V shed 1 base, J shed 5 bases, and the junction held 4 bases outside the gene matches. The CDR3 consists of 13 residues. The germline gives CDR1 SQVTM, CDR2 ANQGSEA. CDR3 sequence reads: CSVEARGPETQYF. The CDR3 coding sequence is TGCAGCGTTGAAGCGAGGGGGCCGGAGACCCAGTACTTC.

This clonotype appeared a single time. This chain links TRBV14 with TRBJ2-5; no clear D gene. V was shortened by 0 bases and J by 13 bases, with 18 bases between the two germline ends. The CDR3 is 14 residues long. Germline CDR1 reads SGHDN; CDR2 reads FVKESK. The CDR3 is CASSQDINRARRYF. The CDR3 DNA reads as TGTGCCAGCAGCCAAGATATTAATCGTGCAAGGCGGTACTTC.

As DNA, the CDR3 is TGTGCCAGCAGCTTGGGACAGAACCTATACGAGCAGTACTTC. Amino acid sequence: CASSLGQNLYEQYF. The chain uses TRBV5-4 and TRBJ2-7, with a tentative D call TRBD1 (5 bases). V dropped 0 bases and J dropped 4 bases, with 11 bases sitting between them. The length of the CDR3 is 14 residues. Germline V lookup: CDR1 SGHNT, CDR2 YYREEE (reference sequence).

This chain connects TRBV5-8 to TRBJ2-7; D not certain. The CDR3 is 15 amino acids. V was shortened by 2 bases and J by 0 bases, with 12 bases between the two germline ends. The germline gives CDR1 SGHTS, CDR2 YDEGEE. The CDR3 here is CASSFGTPSSYEQYF. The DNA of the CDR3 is TGTGCCAGCAGCTTTGGAACTCCGAGCTCCTACGAGCAGTACTTC.